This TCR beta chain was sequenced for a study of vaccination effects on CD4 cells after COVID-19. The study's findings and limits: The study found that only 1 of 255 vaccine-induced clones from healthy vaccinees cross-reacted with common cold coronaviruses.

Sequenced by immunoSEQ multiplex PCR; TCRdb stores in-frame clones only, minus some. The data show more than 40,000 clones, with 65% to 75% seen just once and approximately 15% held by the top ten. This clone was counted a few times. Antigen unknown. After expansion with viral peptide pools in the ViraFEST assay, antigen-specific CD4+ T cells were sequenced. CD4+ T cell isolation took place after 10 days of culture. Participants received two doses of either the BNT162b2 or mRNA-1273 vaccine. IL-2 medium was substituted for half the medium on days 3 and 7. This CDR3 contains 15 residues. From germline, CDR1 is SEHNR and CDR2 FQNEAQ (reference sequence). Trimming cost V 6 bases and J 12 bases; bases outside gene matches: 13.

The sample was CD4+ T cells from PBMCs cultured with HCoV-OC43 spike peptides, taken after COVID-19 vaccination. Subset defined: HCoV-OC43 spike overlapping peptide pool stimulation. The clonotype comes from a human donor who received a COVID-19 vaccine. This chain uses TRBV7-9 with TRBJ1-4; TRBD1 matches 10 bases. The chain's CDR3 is CASSPDRGRSLELFF. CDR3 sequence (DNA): TGTGCCAGCAGTCCCGACAGGGGGCGATCTTTGGAACTGTTTTTT.